This TCR beta chain was identified during a study of Ad26.COV2.S vaccination and SARS-CoV-2 variants. Study-level points and caveats: Vaccinated individuals (as opposed to placebo recipients) had higher spike-specific TCR breadth. Placebo and vaccine recipients had non-spike TCR breadth that was similar.

Treatment specified: about 20 received Ad26.COV2.S at low or high dose, single or two shots; about 5 received placebo; per-sample allocation not given. Specimen acquisition occurred on day 63 following the initial vaccine or placebo injection. Boston hosted the donor, who was an adult aged 18-55 years. V lost 3 bases and J lost 2; bases outside the gene matches: 1. Per the germline V gene, CDR1 is KGHSH and CDR2 is LQKENI. The CDR3 runs to 14 residues. Concerning this clone: Its specificity is not known.

The assay was immunoSEQ multiplex PCR, and TCRdb's table has in-frame clones only and misses some. The data hold around 250,000 clones, with 70% to 90% observed a single time. The sequence was obtained from a person between 18 and 65 years old who received the Ad26.COV2.S COVID-19 vaccine or a placebo. V is TRBV18 and J is TRBJ2-3; 8 nucleotides line up with TRBD1. The sequences come from peripheral blood, collected in a trial of Ad26.COV2.S vaccine versus placebo. The CDR3 loop reads CASSPGQATDTQYF. Here the CDR3 DNA reads TGTGCCAGCTCACCGGGACAGGCCACAGATACGCAGTATTTT.